These T cell receptor beta chains were read from a single sample in a study of blood T cell repertoires in COVID-19. The data were produced by immunoSEQ multiplex PCR, yet TCRdb's version contains in-frame clones alone and is incomplete. This table holds about 170,000 clones, more than 65% found once. Sample: peripheral blood. The receptors stem from a human donor with acute or convalescent COVID-19. The donor label of this sample is uncertain. CDR3s include the opening cysteine and the closing phenylalanine or tryptophan. The D gene is left open where the match is weak. Rows give clone size only sometimes, using once, few, many, or a class for an expanded clone.

cdr3_nt,cdr3_aa,clone_size,d_call,j_call,v_call
TGTGCCTCTATGACAGGGCGAGGCTACACCTTC,CASMTGRGYTF,NA,TRBD1,TRBJ1-2,TRBV30
TGTGCCAGCAGCACCCGGACAGGGGGCGGCAATCAGCCCCAGCATTTT,CASSTRTGGGNQPQHF,NA,TRBD1,TRBJ1-5,TRBV7-9
TGTGCCAGCAGCGTCGGTTTAAATCAGCCCCAGCATTTT,CASSVGLNQPQHF,NA,NA,TRBJ1-5,TRBV7-9
TGTGCCAGCAGCGGGAGGGAATCCTACGAGCAGTACTTC,CASSGRESYEQYF,NA,TRBD2,TRBJ2-7,TRBV5-4
TGCAGCGTTTCGCCGGGACAGGTGGGAAACACCATATATTTT,CSVSPGQVGNTIYF,NA,TRBD1,TRBJ1-3,TRBV29-1
TGTGCCAGCAGTTTAGCGGGAGGGCCCTCTTACAATGAGCAGTTCTTC,CASSLAGGPSYNEQFF,NA,TRBD2,TRBJ2-1,TRBV28
TGCGCCAGCAGCCAATCCTCAGGGATTAACTATGGCTACACCTTC,CASSQSSGINYGYTF,NA,NA,TRBJ1-2,TRBV4-1
TGTGCCAGCGGAGGCCAGATGGCCTACAATGAGCAGTTCTTC,CASGGQMAYNEQFF,NA,NA,TRBJ2-1,TRBV9
TGCGCCAGCAGCCCGACCAGGGTGGAGTATAGCAATCAGCCCCAGCATTTT,CASSPTRVEYSNQPQHF,NA,NA,TRBJ1-5,TRBV4-1
TGTGCCAGCAAGTTGACAGGGGCTCAGCCCCAGCATTTT,CASKLTGAQPQHF,NA,TRBD1,TRBJ1-5,TRBV28
TGTGCCAGCAGCTTAGGTTTAGGACAAGGAGCTTTCTTT,CASSLGLGQGAFF,NA,NA,TRBJ1-1,TRBV7-9
TGTGCCAGTAGTACAAACAGGGGGCCCTCCCTCTATAGCAATCAGCCCCAGCATTTT,CASSTNRGPSLYSNQPQHF,NA,TRBD1,TRBJ1-5,TRBV19
TGTGCCAGCAGCTTAGCGAGGGCGAACACTGAAGCTTTCTTT,CASSLARANTEAFF,NA,NA,TRBJ1-1,TRBV7-9
TGTGCCAGCAGGACTCAGATCTCCTACGAGCAGTACTTC,CASRTQISYEQYF,NA,NA,TRBJ2-7,TRBV28
TGTGCCAGCAGCCCGGAAGGACTAGCGGGGGCCTTCTACAATGAGCAGTTCTTC,CASSPEGLAGAFYNEQFF,NA,TRBD2,TRBJ2-1,TRBV5-6
TGTGCCAGCAGCTTGAGGGGGCCTGGAGAAGGCTACACCTTC,CASSLRGPGEGYTF,NA,TRBD1,TRBJ1-2,TRBV7-3
TGTGCCAGCAGGGAGGACAGGGGGCGTGACTATGGCTACACCTTC,CASREDRGRDYGYTF,NA,TRBD1,TRBJ1-2,TRBV6-5
TGCGCCAGCAGTGACCTCCGACAGGTTGAGCAGTTCTTC,CASSDLRQVEQFF,few,NA,TRBJ2-1,TRBV10-1
TGTGCCATCAGTCTAGGGACTAGCGGGAGGGTAGATACGCAGTATTTT,CAISLGTSGRVDTQYF,once,TRBD2,TRBJ2-3,TRBV10-3
TGTGCCTGGAGGGACAGGGGGCTCGAAGGCTACACCTTC,CAWRDRGLEGYTF,NA,TRBD1,TRBJ1-2,TRBV30
TGCGCCAGCAGTCCCAGGGTGGCGGCCTACAATGAGCAGTTCTTC,CASSPRVAAYNEQFF,once,NA,TRBJ2-1,TRBV10-1
TGCGCCAGCAGCCAAGATAGTGCGGCAGGGAGGGATACGCAGTATTTT,CASSQDSAAGRDTQYF,NA,NA,TRBJ2-3,TRBV4-1
TGTGCCTCTAGAAGGGGACTAGGCTACGAGCAGTACTTC,CASRRGLGYEQYF,NA,TRBD2,TRBJ2-7,TRBV27
TGTGCCAGCAGTTTTGAACAGGGAAGATACGACGAGCAGTACTTC,CASSFEQGRYDEQYF,NA,NA,TRBJ2-7,TRBV6-1
TGCGCCAGCAGCTTAGACAGGGTTGGAGATTCACCCCTCCACTTT,CASSLDRVGDSPLHF,NA,TRBD1,TRBJ1-6,TRBV5-1
TGTGCCAGCAGCCTCCTAGCGGCAGGCGAGCAGTTCTTC,CASSLLAAGEQFF,NA,TRBD2,TRBJ2-1,TRBV14
TGTGCCAGCAGGAGCCGGGACATCAATAGCAATCAGCCCCAGCATTTT,CASRSRDINSNQPQHF,NA,NA,TRBJ1-5,TRBV6-4
TGTGCCAGCAGCTTAGGGGACAGGGGGCGTGAGACCCAGTACTTC,CASSLGDRGRETQYF,NA,TRBD1,TRBJ2-5,TRBV7-8
TGTGCCAGCACCGAGGGTAGCAGATGGGTGGGCGCTGGAAACACCATATATTTT,CASTEGSRWVGAGNTIYF,NA,NA,TRBJ1-3,TRBV2
TGTGCCAGCAGCTTGGGACAGGGTCGAGGCTACACCTTC,CASSLGQGRGYTF,NA,TRBD1,TRBJ1-2,TRBV5-6
TGTGCCAGCAGCGGGGGACAGGGGACAGATACGCAGTATTTT,CASSGGQGTDTQYF,NA,TRBD1,TRBJ2-3,TRBV5-4
TGTGCTAGTGGTTTGGTACTCGGGAGGGGATATAATTCACCCCTCCACTTT,CASGLVLGRGYNSPLHF,NA,NA,TRBJ1-6,TRBV12-5
TGTGCCAGCAGTGACAGCCCCAGCGGGAGAGGGGAGCAGTTCTTC,CASSDSPSGRGEQFF,NA,TRBD2,TRBJ2-1,TRBV6-4
TGTGCCTGGAACTCCCGCCGGGGACAGGGCGTCACTGAAGCTTTCTTT,CAWNSRRGQGVTEAFF,NA,TRBD1,TRBJ1-1,TRBV30
TGTGCCAGCAGCCAAACAGGTGGATCACCCCTCCACTTT,CASSQTGGSPLHF,once,NA,TRBJ1-6,TRBV3-1/TRBV3-2
TGTGCCAGCACCGGCGCGGCCTCGAGGGCCAACGTCCTGACTTTC,CASTGAASRANVLTF,NA,NA,TRBJ2-6,TRBV6-5
TGTGCCAGCATTCCCAGGGTGACCACCGGGGAGCTGTTTTTT,CASIPRVTTGELFF,NA,NA,TRBJ2-2,TRBV2
TGTGCCAGCAGCTATACCGGGACAGGAGCCCTGAACACTGAAGCTTTCTTT,CASSYTGTGALNTEAFF,once,TRBD1,TRBJ1-1,TRBV28
TGTGCCAGCAGTTTCCGAGTGGGGGGCTCCTACGAGCAGTACTTC,CASSFRVGGSYEQYF,few,NA,TRBJ2-7,TRBV27
TGTGCCAGCAGTTCCGACAACAGGGGCACTGAAGCTTTCTTT,CASSSDNRGTEAFF,NA,TRBD1,TRBJ1-1,TRBV6-5
TGTGCCAGCAGTTTTAGGGGGCCCCAGCATTTT,CASSFRGPQHF,NA,NA,TRBJ1-5,TRBV28
TGTGCCAGCACCCCCGACACACCGGGAGCGTGTTTCTTT,CASTPDTPGACFF,NA,NA,TRBJ1-1,TRBV2